This T cell receptor (beta chain) was sequenced in a study of blood T cell repertoires in COVID-19. TCRdb's copy holds only in-frame clones and misses some; the assay was immunoSEQ multiplex PCR. Here the sample spans about 130,000 clones, around nine tenths being singletons. The study recruited people aged roughly 18 to 100 years across 20 to 30 US areas. Researchers sorted participants into cohorts using their self-reported clinical history. CDR3 length equals 15 residues. The germline V gene encodes CDR1 MNHEY and CDR2 SVGAGI. Trimming at V came to 4 bases and at J to 7 bases, leaving 10 bases not matched to a gene.

Sequenced material: PBMCs or T cells enriched from blood (not recorded which). This chain links TRBV6-5 with TRBJ2-1, with 7 nucleotides matching TRBD2. The sequence derives from a woman in her forties or fifties who had recovered from COVID-19. CDR3 in DNA: TGTGCCAGCAGTTCCGGGCCGCTGGGGGGGAATGAGCAGTTCTTC. Amino acid sequence: CASSSGPLGGNEQFF.